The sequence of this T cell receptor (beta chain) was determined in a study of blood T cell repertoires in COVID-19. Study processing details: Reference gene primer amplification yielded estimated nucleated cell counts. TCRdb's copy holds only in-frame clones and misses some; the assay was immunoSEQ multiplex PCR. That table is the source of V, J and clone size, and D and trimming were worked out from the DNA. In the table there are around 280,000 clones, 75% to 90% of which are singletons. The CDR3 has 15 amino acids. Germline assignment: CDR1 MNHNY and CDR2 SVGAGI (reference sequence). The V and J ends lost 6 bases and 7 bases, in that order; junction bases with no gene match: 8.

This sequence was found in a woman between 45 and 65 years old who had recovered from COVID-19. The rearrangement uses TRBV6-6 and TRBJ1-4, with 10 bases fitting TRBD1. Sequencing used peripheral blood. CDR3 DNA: TGTGCCAGCAGCCACGAGGGACAGGGGTGTGAAAAACTGTTTTTT. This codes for CASSHEGQGCEKLFF.